Only a few counts were recorded for the clone carrying this T cell receptor (beta chain). Its antigen is unidentified. Researchers built TCR beta libraries using quantitative 5'-RACE with molecular barcodes. TCRdb re-derived calls from the 5' RACE reads in MiXCR, one entry per CDR3 protein. The profile covers hundreds of thousands of distinct CDR3 sequences, with about an eighth appearing a single time and around 7% taken by the ten largest. The sample comes from a study of CD8 T cells in ankylosing spondylitis. Notes on the study in general: Within peripheral blood, clones linked to disease were CD8+ and relatively rare. Characteristic, it appeared, of ankylosing spondylitis blood was a TCR beta motif of fewer than 10 highly homologous variants. In synovial fluid and blood from reactive arthritis, some motif variants were previously reported. Significantly higher representation of disease-linked clones was reported for matched ankylosing spondylitis synovial fluid.

Trimming stripped 2 bases from V and 5 bases from J, with 10 bases between. The germline CDR1 and CDR2 sequences are LGHDT and YNNKEL (reference sequence). This CDR3 comprises 14 residues. The rearrangement uses TRBV3-1 and TRBJ2-1; D remains unclear. This sequence originates from a male donor with ankylosing spondylitis. Sequencing was done on a sample of blood, either unsorted or a sorted T cell fraction (not recorded which). The CDR3 region is CASSQLGPNNEQFF. The DNA of the CDR3 is TGTGCCAGCAGCCAATTAGGCCCAAACAATGAGCAGTTCTTC.